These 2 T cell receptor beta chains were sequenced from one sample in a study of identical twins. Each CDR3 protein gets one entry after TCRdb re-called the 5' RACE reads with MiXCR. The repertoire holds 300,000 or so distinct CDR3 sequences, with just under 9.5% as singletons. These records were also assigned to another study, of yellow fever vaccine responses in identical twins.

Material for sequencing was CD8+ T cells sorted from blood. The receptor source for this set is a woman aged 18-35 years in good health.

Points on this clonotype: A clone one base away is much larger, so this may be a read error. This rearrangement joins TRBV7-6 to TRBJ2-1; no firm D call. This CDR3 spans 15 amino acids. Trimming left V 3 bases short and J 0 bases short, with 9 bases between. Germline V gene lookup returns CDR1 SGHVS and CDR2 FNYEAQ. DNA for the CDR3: TGTGCCAGCAGCTTTCTTCAGAGCTCCTACAATGAGCAGTTCTTC. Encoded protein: CASSFLQSSYNEQFF. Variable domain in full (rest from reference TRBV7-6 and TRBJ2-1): GAGVSQSPRYKVTKRGQDVALRCDPISGHVSLYWYRQALGQGPEFLTYFNYEAQQDKSGLPNDRFSAERPEGSISTLTIQRTEQRDSAMYRCASSFLQSSYNEQFFGPGTRLTVL.

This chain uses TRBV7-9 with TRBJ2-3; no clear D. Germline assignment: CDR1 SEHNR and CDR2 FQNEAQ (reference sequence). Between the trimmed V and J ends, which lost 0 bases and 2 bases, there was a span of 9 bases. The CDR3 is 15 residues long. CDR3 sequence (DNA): TGTGCCAGCAGCTTAGCTCTTCCAGACACAGATACGCAGTATTTT. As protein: CASSLALPDTDTQYF.